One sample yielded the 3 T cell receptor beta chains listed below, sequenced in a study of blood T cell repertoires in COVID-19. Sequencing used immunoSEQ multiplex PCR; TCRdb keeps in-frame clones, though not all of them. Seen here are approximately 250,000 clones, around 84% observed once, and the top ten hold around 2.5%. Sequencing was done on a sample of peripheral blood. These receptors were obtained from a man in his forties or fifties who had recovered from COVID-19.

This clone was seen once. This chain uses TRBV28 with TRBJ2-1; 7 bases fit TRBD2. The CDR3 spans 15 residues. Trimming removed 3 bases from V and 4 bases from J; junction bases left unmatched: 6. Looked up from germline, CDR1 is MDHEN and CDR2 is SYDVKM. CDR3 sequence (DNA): TGTGCCAGCAGTTTTGGTTGGGGGGGGTACAATGAGCAGTTCTTC. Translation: CASSFGWGGYNEQFF.

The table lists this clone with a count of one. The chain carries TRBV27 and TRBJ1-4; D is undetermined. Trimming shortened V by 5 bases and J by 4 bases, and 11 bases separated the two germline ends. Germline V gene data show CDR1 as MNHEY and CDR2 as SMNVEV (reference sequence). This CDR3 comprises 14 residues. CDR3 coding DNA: TGTGCCAGCAGTAGTAAGGACTATAATGAAAAACTGTTTTTT. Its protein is CASSSKDYNEKLFF.

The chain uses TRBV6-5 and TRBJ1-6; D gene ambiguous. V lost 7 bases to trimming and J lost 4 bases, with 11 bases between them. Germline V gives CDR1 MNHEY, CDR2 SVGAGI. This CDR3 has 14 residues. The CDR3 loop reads CASKRSLYNSPLHF. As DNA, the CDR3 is TGTGCCAGCAAAAGAAGCCTATATAATTCACCCCTCCACTTT.